These 14 T cell receptor beta chains originate from one sample sequenced in a study of OX40 agonist ivuxolimab in advanced cancers. Generated by immunoSEQ multiplex PCR, the TCRdb table keeps only in-frame clones and is missing some. The table lists about 73,000 clones, 92% of them singletons, with 8.5% to 10% in the top ten. The material was CD4+ or CD8+ T cells sorted from blood, obtained in a trial of the OX40 agonist ivuxolimab. These receptor sequences come from an adult with an advanced solid tumor such as melanoma, head and neck, liver or kidney cancer.

V and J are TRBV27 and TRBJ2-1; 13 positions agree with TRBD2. CDR1 and CDR2 from the germline V gene are MNHEY and SMNVEV (reference sequence). Trimming cost V 5 bases and J 0 bases; bases outside gene matches: 16. CDR3 size: 21 residues. The CDR3 DNA follows: TGTGCCAGCAGTCCAGAGGGACTAGCGGGGCGGTCCCGAAGCTCCTACAATGAGCAGTTCTTC. Its protein is CASSPEGLAGRSRSSYNEQFF.

The CDR3 protein is CASSAGIPYEQYF. The CDR3 DNA reads TGTGCCAGTAGTGCCGGGATCCCCTACGAGCAGTACTTC. The chain employs TRBV19 and TRBJ2-7; TRBD2 might be the D (5 bases). Germline CDR1 reads LNHDA; CDR2 reads SQIVND (reference sequence). V gave up 5 bases and J gave up 2 bases, with 10 bases separating them. The CDR3 spans 13 residues.

The chain employs TRBV11-2 and TRBJ1-6; D uncertain. The CDR3 sequence is 13 residues long. Per the germline V gene, CDR1 is SGHAT and CDR2 is FQNNGV. Trimming cost V 0 bases and J 9 bases, with 6 bases left between them. The CDR3 bases are TGTGCCAGCAGCTTAGATCTTAGTTCACCCCTCCACTTT. Translation: CASSLDLSSPLHF.

The V gene is TRBV27, the J gene TRBJ2-2; the D call may be TRBD1 or TRBD2 (5 bases each). The CDR3 is 15 residues long. The V gene's germline CDR1 is MNHEY and CDR2 SMNVEV (reference sequence). V was trimmed by 7 bases and J by 4 bases, leaving 16 bases between them. In DNA form, the CDR3 reads TGTGCCAGCATGCACGGGACGGGTCGCACCGGGGAGCTGTTTTTT. It encodes CASMHGTGRTGELFF.

This clone was recorded only once. The rearrangement joins TRBV11-2 to TRBJ1-2, with D hard to call. CDR1 and CDR2 (germline): SGHAT, FQNNGV. The CDR3 covers 13 residues. Trimming removed 1 base from V and 1 base from J, with 4 bases in between. CDR3 amino acids: CASSLVINYGYTF. In DNA, the CDR3 is TGTGCCAGCAGCTTAGTCATTAACTATGGCTACACCTTC. Full variable domain (rest looked up from reference TRBV11-2 and TRBJ1-2): EAGVAQSPRYKIIEKRQSVAFWCNPISGHATLYWYQQILGQGPKLLIQFQNNGVVDDSQLPKDRFSAERLKGVDSTLKIQPAKLEDSAVYLCASSLVINYGYTFGSGTRLTVV.

The rearrangement links TRBV6-5 to TRBJ1-1; no clear D. Germline CDR1 MNHEY, CDR2 SVGAGI. Trimming shortened V by 5 bases and J by 1 base, and 11 bases separated the two germline ends. The CDR3 contains 14 residues. CDR3 in amino acids: CASSPWTANTEAFF. CDR3 in DNA: TGTGCCAGCAGTCCTTGGACCGCGAACACTGAAGCTTTCTTT.

V usage is TRBV4-3 and J usage is TRBJ2-2; TRBD1 might be the D (6 bases). CDR3 length: 13 residues. The germline V and J ends were trimmed by 3 bases and 7 bases, with 9 bases remaining between them. The germline CDR1 and CDR2 sequences are LGHNA and YSLEER. The CDR3 sequence is CASSHRGIGELFF. CDR3 nucleotide sequence: TGCGCCAGCAGCCATAGGGGGATCGGGGAGCTGTTTTTT.

The chain joins TRBV7-2 to TRBJ2-7; a weak D match, TRBD2 (6 bases). CDR1 and CDR2 from the germline V gene are SGHTA and FQGNSA. The V end was cut by 6 bases, the J end by 0 bases, with 15 bases between. The length of the CDR3 is 15 residues. CDR3 in amino acids: CASRFSPGSSYEQYF. The CDR3 DNA is TGTGCCAGCAGGTTCTCCCCCGGGAGCTCCTACGAGCAGTACTTC.

This clone was counted a single time. CDR3: CASSFAAGTGGYEAFF. The CDR3, as DNA: TGCGCCAGCAGCTTCGCAGCCGGGACAGGGGGATACGAAGCTTTCTTT. V gene TRBV5-1 combines with J gene TRBJ1-1; 11 bases fit TRBD1. Germline V gene lookup returns CDR1 SGHRS and CDR2 YFSETQ. Germline trimming cut 2 bases from V and 8 bases from J; bases unmatched to any gene: 11. This CDR3 spans 16 amino acids. The full variable domain, rest sourced from reference TRBV5-1 and TRBJ1-1, is KAGVTQTPRYLIKTRGQQVTLSCSPISGHRSVSWYQQTPGQGLQFLFEYFSETQRNKGNFPGRFSGRQFSNSRSEMNVSTLELGDSALYLCASSFAAGTGGYEAFFGQGTRLTVV.

The genes are TRBV2 and TRBJ2-1; possible D gene TRBD2, 7 bases. In germline, CDR1 is SNHLY, CDR2 FYNNEI. V gave up 5 bases and J gave up 5 bases, with 25 bases separating them. The CDR3 extends over 18 amino acids. This CDR3 reads CASSLSFDRGALDNEQFF. Here the CDR3 DNA reads TGTGCCAGCAGTCTCTCCTTCGATCGGGGGGCTCTCGACAATGAGCAGTTCTTC.

The V call is TRBV6-5, the J call TRBJ2-7; no firm D call. The length of the CDR3 is 15 residues. Trimming removed 0 bases at V and 1 base at J, with 10 bases between. Germline-derived CDR1 and CDR2 are MNHEY and SVGAGI. The CDR3 protein is CASSYSSEGSYEQYF. CDR3 nucleotides: TGTGCCAGCAGTTACTCAAGTGAAGGTTCCTACGAGCAGTACTTC.

This sequence joins TRBV27 and TRBJ2-1; D remains unclear. The CDR3 length is 13 residues. V was shortened by 6 bases and J by 6 bases, with 12 bases between the two germline ends. CDR1 and CDR2 from the germline V gene are MNHEY and SMNVEV (reference sequence). Here the CDR3 reads CASSYTPPNEQFF. CDR3 bases: TGTGCCAGCAGCTACACCCCCCCCAATGAGCAGTTCTTC.

V usage is TRBV4-1 and J usage is TRBJ1-6; D unclear. This CDR3 has 16 residues. Germline V gene lookup returns CDR1 MGHRA and CDR2 YSYEKL. Trimming shortened V by 1 base and J by 7 bases, and 14 bases separated the two germline ends. The CDR3 region has the DNA TGCGCCAGCAGCCAAGTTGGCGGAGAGTCCAATTCACCCCTCCACTTT. Translation: CASSQVGGESNSPLHF.

This chain joins TRBV9 and TRBJ2-1; D gene uncertain. In germline, CDR1 is SGDLS, CDR2 YYNGEE. This CDR3 is 16 amino acids long. V gave up 0 bases and J gave up 0 bases, with 10 bases separating them. The CDR3 sequence is CASSVVAEPSYNEQFF. The CDR3 nucleotides are TGTGCCAGCAGCGTAGTGGCGGAGCCCTCCTACAATGAGCAGTTCTTC.